These 11 T cell receptor beta chains came from one sample sequenced in a study of cytomegalovirus exposure and HLA in healthy donors. PCR amplification relied on 60 Vbeta primers (plus 13 Jbeta primers). Profiling relied on immunoSEQ multiplex PCR, and the TCRdb table lists in-frame clones only, not all of them. In the table there are 110,000 to 150,000 clones, approximately 80% of which are singletons. The sequenced sample was PBMCs. The receptors shown here come from a male donor in good health and CMV-seronegative.

The chain links TRBV9 to TRBJ2-7; no clear D gene. This CDR3 is built from 14 residues. Between the trimmed V and J ends, which lost 2 bases and 7 bases, there was a span of 16 bases. Germline CDR1 reads SGDLS; CDR2 reads YYNGEE. CDR3 residues: CASSVSLEFREQYF. CDR3 coding DNA: TGTGCCAGCAGCGTTTCTCTCGAATTTCGGGAGCAGTACTTC.

The count of this clone is one. The CDR3 is CASSWVQGPYEQYF. In nucleotides, the CDR3 is TGTGCCAGCAGTTGGGTGCAGGGTCCCTACGAGCAGTACTTC. The genes are TRBV6-5 and TRBJ2-7; a possible D gene is TRBD1 (5 bases). Trimming removed 4 bases from V and 2 bases from J, with 12 bases in between. The CDR3 sequence is 14 residues long. Per germline, CDR1 MNHEY and CDR2 SVGAGI.

This clone was observed a few times. This chain uses TRBV27 with TRBJ2-7; TRBD2 matches at 12 bases. Trimming took 4 bases from V and 0 from J; bases not matched to a gene: 4. CDR3 length equals 16 residues. Per the germline V gene, CDR1 is MNHEY and CDR2 is SMNVEV (reference sequence). CDR3 in amino acids: CASSYSTSGSSYEQYF. The CDR3 DNA reads TGTGCCAGCAGTTATTCGACTAGCGGGAGCTCCTACGAGCAGTACTTC.

The chain couples TRBV7-2 to TRBJ2-5, with TRBD1 matching over 7 bases. V shed 0 bases and J 4 bases; nucleotides not matched to a gene: 5. Per the germline V gene, CDR1 is SGHTA and CDR2 is FQGNSA. The CDR3 spans 15 residues. In nucleotides, the CDR3 is TGTGCCAGCAGCTTAGCACAGGGGAGTGTAGAGACCCAGTACTTC. Its translation: CASSLAQGSVETQYF.

This clone was detected only a few times. The chain joins TRBV12-2 to TRBJ1-3; TRBD1, the table's D call, was not compared with the DNA. TRBV12-2 is a pseudogene segment. This CDR3 has 16 residues. This CDR3 reads CASRPKQGRAGNTIYF. Written as DNA, the CDR3 is TGTGCAAGTCGCCCAAAACAGGGTAGGGCTGGAAACACCATATATTTT.

The chain has TRBV7-6 and TRBJ1-2; TRBD1 agrees at 9 bases. Germline lookup yields CDR1 SGHVS and CDR2 FNYEAQ. The CDR3 runs 14 residues. The junction had 3 bases not matched to a gene; V was cut back by 5 bases and J by 2 bases. Written as DNA, the CDR3 is TGTGCCAGCAGCACCGGACAGGGGAACTATGGCTACACCTTC. It codes for CASSTGQGNYGYTF.

The chain carries TRBV21-1 and TRBJ2-7; the table's D call TRBD1 went unverified against the DNA. TRBV21-1 is shown as a pseudogene. The CDR3 totals 15 residues. CDR3 loop: CASSKLGRRRYEQYF. The CDR3 bases are TGTGCCAGCAGCAAGTTGGGCAGACGTCGGTACGAGCAGTACTTC.

The sample holds one count of this clone. This chain uses TRBV27 with TRBJ2-1, with 11 bases lining up with TRBD2. This CDR3 comprises 15 residues. CDR1 is MNHEY and CDR2 is SMNVEV in the germline V gene (reference sequence). V shed 6 bases, J shed 7 bases, and the junction held 8 bases outside the gene matches. The CDR3 here is CASSPRLAGKNEQFF. The CDR3, as DNA: TGTGCCAGCAGCCCTCGACTAGCGGGGAAAAATGAGCAGTTCTTC.

The rearrangement uses TRBV2 and TRBJ2-2, with 8 positions matching TRBD1. Germline loops: CDR1 SNHLY, CDR2 FYNNEI. The V gene end was trimmed by 5 bases and the J gene end by 1 base; junction bases not matched to a gene: 3. The CDR3 covers 15 residues. The CDR3 protein is CASSTGTGNTGELFF. The CDR3 nucleotides read TGTGCCAGCAGTACCGGGACAGGGAACACCGGGGAGCTGTTTTTT.

On this clone itself: Germline is not matched at one junction end, which may reflect a read error. The V gene is TRBV7-9, the J gene TRBJ2-1; 12 bases map to TRBD2. The germline CDR1 and CDR2 sequences are SEHNR and FQNEAQ (reference sequence). CDR3 length: 15 residues. CDR3: CSSSVASGGENEQFF. Written as DNA, the CDR3 is TGTTCCAGCAGCGTGGCTAGCGGGGGGGAGAATGAGCAGTTCTTC.

The CDR3 sequence: CASSSRGASNTGELFF. The DNA of the CDR3 is TGTGCCAGCAGTTCGCGGGGGGCCTCGAACACCGGGGAGCTGTTTTTT. This sequence joins TRBV6-5 and TRBJ2-2; TRBD2 matches 8 bases. This CDR3 has 16 amino acids. After removal of 4 bases from V and 0 bases from J, the junction contained 4 bases not matched to a gene. Per germline, CDR1 MNHEY and CDR2 SVGAGI.